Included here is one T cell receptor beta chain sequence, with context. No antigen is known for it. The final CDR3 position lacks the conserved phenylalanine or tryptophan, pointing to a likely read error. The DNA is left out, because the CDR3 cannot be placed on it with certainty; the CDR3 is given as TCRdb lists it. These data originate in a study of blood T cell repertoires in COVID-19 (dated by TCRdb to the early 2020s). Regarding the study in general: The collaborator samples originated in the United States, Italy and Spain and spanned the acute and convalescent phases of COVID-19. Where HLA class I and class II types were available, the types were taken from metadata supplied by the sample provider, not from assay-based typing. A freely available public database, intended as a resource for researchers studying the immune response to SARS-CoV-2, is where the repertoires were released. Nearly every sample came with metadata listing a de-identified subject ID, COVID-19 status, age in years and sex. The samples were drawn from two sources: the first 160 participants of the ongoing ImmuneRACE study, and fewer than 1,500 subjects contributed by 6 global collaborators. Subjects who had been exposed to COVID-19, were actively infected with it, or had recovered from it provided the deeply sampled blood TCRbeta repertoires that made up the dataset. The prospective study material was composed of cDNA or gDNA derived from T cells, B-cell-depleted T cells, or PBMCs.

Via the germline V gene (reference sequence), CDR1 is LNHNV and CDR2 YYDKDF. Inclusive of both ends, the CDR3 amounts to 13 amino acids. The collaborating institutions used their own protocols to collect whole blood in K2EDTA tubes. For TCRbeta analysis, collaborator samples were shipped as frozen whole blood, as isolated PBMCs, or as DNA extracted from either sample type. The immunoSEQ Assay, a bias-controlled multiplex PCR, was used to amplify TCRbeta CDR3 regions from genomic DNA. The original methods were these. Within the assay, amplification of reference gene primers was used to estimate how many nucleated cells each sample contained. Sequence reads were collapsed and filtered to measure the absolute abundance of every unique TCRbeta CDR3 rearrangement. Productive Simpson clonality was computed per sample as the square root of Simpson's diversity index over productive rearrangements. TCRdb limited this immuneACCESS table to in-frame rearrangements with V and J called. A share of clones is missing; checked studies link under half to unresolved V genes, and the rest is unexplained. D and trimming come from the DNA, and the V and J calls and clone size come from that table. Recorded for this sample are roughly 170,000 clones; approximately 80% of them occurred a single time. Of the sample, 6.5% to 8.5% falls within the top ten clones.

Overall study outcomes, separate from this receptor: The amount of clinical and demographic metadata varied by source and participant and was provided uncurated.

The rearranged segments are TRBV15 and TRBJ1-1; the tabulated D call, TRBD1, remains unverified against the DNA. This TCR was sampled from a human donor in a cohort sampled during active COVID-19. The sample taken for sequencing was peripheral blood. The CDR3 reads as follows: CATSRDRGQGTTV.